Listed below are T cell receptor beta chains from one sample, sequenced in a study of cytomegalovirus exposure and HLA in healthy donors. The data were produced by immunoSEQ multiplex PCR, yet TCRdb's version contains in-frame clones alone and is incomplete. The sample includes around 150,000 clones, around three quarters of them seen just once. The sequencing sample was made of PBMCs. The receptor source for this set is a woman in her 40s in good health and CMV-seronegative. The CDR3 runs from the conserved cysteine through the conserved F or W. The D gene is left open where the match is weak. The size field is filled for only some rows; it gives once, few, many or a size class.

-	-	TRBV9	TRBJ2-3	TGTGCCAGCAGCGCCAGCGGGCCTAGCACAGATACGCAGTATTTT	CASSASGPSTDTQYF
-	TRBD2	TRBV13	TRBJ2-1	TGTGCCAGCAGCTTACCGAGCGGGAGTAATGAGCAGTTCTTC	CASSLPSGSNEQFF
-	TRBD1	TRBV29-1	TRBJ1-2	TGCAGCGTTGACGGACAGGGGGCTGGAAGGATGGAGGGCTACACCTTC	CSVDGQGAGRMEGYTF
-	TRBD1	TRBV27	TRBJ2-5	TGTGCCAGCAGTAACAGGGGGTTCGGGACCCAGTACTTC	CASSNRGFGTQYF
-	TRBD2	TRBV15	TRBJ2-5	TGTGCCACCAGCAGAGATCAGGGAGGGGAGACCCAGTACTTC	CATSRDQGGETQYF
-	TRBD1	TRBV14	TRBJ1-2	TGTGCCAGCAGCCCGACAGGGGATGGCTACACCTTC	CASSPTGDGYTF
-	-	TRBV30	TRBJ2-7	TGTGCCTGGAGTGCTCCCATAGGTCGGGTTCGGCACGAGCAGTACTTC	CAWSAPIGRVRHEQYF
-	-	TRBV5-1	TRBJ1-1	TGCGCCAGCAGCTCGGGACAAATTAACACTGAAGCTTTCTTT	CASSSGQINTEAFF
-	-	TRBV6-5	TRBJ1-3	TGTGCCAGCAGTTACTCGGCCCTCTCTGGAAACACCATATATTTT	CASSYSALSGNTIYF
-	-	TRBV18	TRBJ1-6	TGTGCCAGCTCACAACTAGACAGGAATAATTCACCCCTCCACTTT	CASSQLDRNNSPLHF
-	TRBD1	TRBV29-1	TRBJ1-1	TGCAGCTCTGACAGGGGGAACACTGAAGCTTTCTTT	CSSDRGNTEAFF
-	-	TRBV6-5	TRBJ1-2	TGTGCCAGCAGTTACTCCGAGGCCCTCTATGGCTACACCTTC	CASSYSEALYGYTF
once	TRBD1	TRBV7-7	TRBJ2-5	TGTGCCAGCAGTTACGGACAGGGAAGGGAGACCCAGTACTTC	CASSYGQGRETQYF
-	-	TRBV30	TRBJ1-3	TGTGCCTGGAGTCTAGCATCTGGAAACACCATATATTTT	CAWSLASGNTIYF
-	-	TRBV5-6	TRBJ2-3	TGTGCCAGCAGCGTAGGGGTCCGTGGCACAGATACGCAGTATTTT	CASSVGVRGTDTQYF
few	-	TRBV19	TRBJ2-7	TGTGCCAGTAGTCTTAAGGACACAGCCTCCTACGAGCAGTACTTC	CASSLKDTASYEQYF
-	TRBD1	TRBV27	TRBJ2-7	TGTGCCAGCAGTCCGCGGACAGGGTACGAGCAGTACTTC	CASSPRTGYEQYF
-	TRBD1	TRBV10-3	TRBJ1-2	TGTGCCATCAGTGAGTCACTCCCGGGACAGGGTAGCTATGGCTACACCTTC	CAISESLPGQGSYGYTF
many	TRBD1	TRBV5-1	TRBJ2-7	TGCGCCAGCAGCCCAAAGGGGACAGGGTTCTACGAGCAGTACTTC	CASSPKGTGFYEQYF
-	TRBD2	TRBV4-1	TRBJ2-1	TGCGCCAGCAGCCAAGATCGCGGGAGATTGGGCAATGAGCAGTTCTTC	CASSQDRGRLGNEQFF
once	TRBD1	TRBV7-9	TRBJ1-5	TGTGCCAGCAGCTTAGGGACAGGGATAAATCAGCCCCAGCATTTT	CASSLGTGINQPQHF
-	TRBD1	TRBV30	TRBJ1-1	TGTGCCTGGAGTGTACAGGGGGCAGGGGAAGCTTTCTTT	CAWSVQGAGEAFF
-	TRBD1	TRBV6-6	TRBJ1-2	TGTGCCAGCAGTTCGACTACAGGGGACTATGGCTACACCTTC	CASSSTTGDYGYTF
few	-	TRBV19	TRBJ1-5	TGTGCCAGTAGCCCTCGGGAGGGGAGCAATCAGCCCCAGCATTTT	CASSPREGSNQPQHF
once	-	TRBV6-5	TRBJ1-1	TGTGCCAGCAGTTACGCCGGGACACCTATTAACACTGAAGCTTTCTTT	CASSYAGTPINTEAFF
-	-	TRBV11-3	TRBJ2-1	TGTGCCAGCAGCAACGGGGCGGGGGCGCGGGAGCAGTTCTTC	CASSNGAGAREQFF
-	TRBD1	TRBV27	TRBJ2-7	TGTGCCAGCAGCTCCCCCGGGACAGTTGGTCTCGAGCAGTACTTC	CASSSPGTVGLEQYF
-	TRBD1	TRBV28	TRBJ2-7	TGTGCCAGCACCATGGGGGGACAGGGTACCTACGAGCAGTACTTC	CASTMGGQGTYEQYF
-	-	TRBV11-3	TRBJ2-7	TGTGCCAGCAGCCCTGGGACTTACGAGCAGTACTTC	CASSPGTYEQYF
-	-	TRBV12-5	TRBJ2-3	TGTGCTAGTGTTAGGAGGGCAGCTCTCACAGATACGCAGTATTTT	CASVRRAALTDTQYF
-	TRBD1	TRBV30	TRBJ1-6	TGTGCCTGGAGTCCGGGACAGGGGGCTTCACCCCTCCACTTT	CAWSPGQGASPLHF
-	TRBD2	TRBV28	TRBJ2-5	TGTGCCAGCAGCCTGGGACTAGCGGGAGTCGAGACCCAGTACTTC	CASSLGLAGVETQYF
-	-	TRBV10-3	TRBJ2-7	TGTGCCATCAGTGATGGCGACAGGAGCTCCTACGAGCAGTACTTC	CAISDGDRSSYEQYF
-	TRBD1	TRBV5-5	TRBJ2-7	TGTGCCAGCAGCCTCTGGACAGGGGGCAGATACGAGCAGTACTTC	CASSLWTGGRYEQYF
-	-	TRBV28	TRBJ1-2	TGTGCCAGCAGGTTTGGAGGGTTTAAAGGCTACACCTTC	CASRFGGFKGYTF
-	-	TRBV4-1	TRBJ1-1	TGCGCCAGCAGCCAACTTGTTTATTTGAACACTGAAGCTTTCTTT	CASSQLVYLNTEAFF
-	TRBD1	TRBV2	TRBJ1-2	TGTGCCAGCAGTGCGACAGGGGGCGGTTATGGCTACACCTTC	CASSATGGGYGYTF
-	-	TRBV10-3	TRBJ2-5	TGTGCCATCATGGCCCCTCAAGAGACCCAGTACTTC	CAIMAPQETQYF
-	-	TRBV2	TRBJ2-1	TGTGCCAGCAGTGAGTGGGCTGAGCAGTTCTTC	CASSEWAEQFF
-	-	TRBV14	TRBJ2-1	TGTGCCAGCAGCCAAGGCCGGGGCAATGAGCAGTTCTTC	CASSQGRGNEQFF
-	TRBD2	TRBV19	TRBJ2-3	TGTGCCAGTACAAGTAGCGGGAGGCCGCCAGATACGCAGTATTTT	CASTSSGRPPDTQYF
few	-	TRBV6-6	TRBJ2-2	TGTGCCAGCAGAAGGCTAGCGCGCACCGGGGAGCTGTTTTTT	CASRRLARTGELFF
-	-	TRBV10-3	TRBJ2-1	TGTGCCATCAGTGAGTCAAGGTCCGGAACGGGTGAGCAGTTCTTC	CAISESRSGTGEQFF
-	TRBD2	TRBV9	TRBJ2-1	TGTGCCAGCAGCCCTACCCTAGCGGGAGTCAATGAGCAGTTCTTC	CASSPTLAGVNEQFF
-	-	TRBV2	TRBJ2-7	TGTGCCAGCAGTGAAGCGGGAATTGCAGGGTTGTGCTTC	CASSEAGIAGLCF
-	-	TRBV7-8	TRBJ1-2	TGTGCCAGCGGAACAGGGAAGGGGTATGGCTACACCTTC	CASGTGKGYGYTF
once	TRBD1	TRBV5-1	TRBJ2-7	TGCGCCAGCAGCTTAGACAGGGTACAGGGTGGCGAGCAGTACTTC	CASSLDRVQGGEQYF
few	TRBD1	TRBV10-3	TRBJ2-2	TGTGCCATCAGGGCCGGGACAGGGAGTACCGGGGAGCTGTTTTTT	CAIRAGTGSTGELFF
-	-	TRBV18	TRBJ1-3	TGTGCCAGCTCACCAGGGACAGGAAACACCATATATTTT	CASSPGTGNTIYF
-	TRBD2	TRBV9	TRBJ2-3	TGTGCCAGCAGCGCCCTTTACACTAGCGGGAGCACAGATACGCAGTATTTT	CASSALYTSGSTDTQYF
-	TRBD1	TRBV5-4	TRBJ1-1	TGTGCCAGCAGCGTCGAAGAGGGGGCCGGGACTGAAGCTTTCTTT	CASSVEEGAGTEAFF
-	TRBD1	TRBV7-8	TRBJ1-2	TGTGCCAGCAGCTCTTCAAATTTCCGGGACAGGGCCCTCTATGGCTACACCTTC	CASSSSNFRDRALYGYTF
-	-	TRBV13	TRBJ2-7	TGTGCCAGCAGCTTAGGCCTGGGGGGGCGGCGGCAGTACTTC	CASSLGLGGRRQYF
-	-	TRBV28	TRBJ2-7	TGTGCCAGCAGTTTAGCCCGTATCCTCTCCTACGAGCAGTACTTC	CASSLARILSYEQYF
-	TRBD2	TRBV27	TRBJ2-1	TGTGCCAGCAGTCCCTCCTCTAGCGGGAGTCCAAATGAGCAGTTCTTC	CASSPSSSGSPNEQFF
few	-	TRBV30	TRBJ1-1	TGTGCCTGGATCGGGGGGCAGGGCACTGAAGCTTTCTTT	CAWIGGQGTEAFF
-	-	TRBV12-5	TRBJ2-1	TGTGCTAGTGCCCTTGCCAGTTCAGGAGGTGAGCAGTTCTTC	CASALASSGGEQFF
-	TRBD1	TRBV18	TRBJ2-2	TGTGCCAGCTCAATTAACAGGGGCACCGGGGAGCTGTTTTTT	CASSINRGTGELFF